This TCR beta chain was retrieved from a study of PD-1 blockade in classical Hodgkin lymphoma. Every one of the patients relapsed after autologous stem cell transplantation (brentuximab vedotin exposure was variable). The V and J ends lost 1 base and 5 bases respectively, with 11 bases between them. Germline V lookup: CDR1 GTSNPN, CDR2 SVGIG (reference sequence). The CDR3 has 13 residues. Repertoires were generated with immunoSEQ multiplex PCR, while TCRdb's copy carries only in-frame clones and drops some. Of nearly 25,000 clones in the sample, 65% to 90% were seen once. This specimen was peripheral blood mononuclear cells (PBMCs), taken before the second cycle of nivolumab. The J gene is TRBJ2-5, the V gene TRBV30; D assignment may be TRBD1 or TRBD2 (6 bases each). The clonotype was recovered from a human donor with classical Hodgkin lymphoma. CDR3 loop: CAWSEGGGETQYF. CDR3 DNA sequence: TGTGCCTGGAGTGAGGGGGGCGGGGAGACCCAGTACTTC.